This TCR beta chain comes out of a study of spatial heterogeneity in lung cancer. Regarding time point: sample taken at primary tumor resection. Whole RNA was taken from tumor, nontumor lung or frozen PBMC; it was then sequenced unsorted. This clonotype showed up just a few times. One entry per CDR3 protein results from TCRdb running MiXCR on the 5' RACE reads. This sample has 39,000 or so distinct CDR3 sequences; around 7.2% occur once, and the top ten carry under 30%. J gave up 0 bases and V 2 bases, and 4 bases lay outside the gene matches. The CDR3 length is 15 residues. Germline V gene data show CDR1 as MRHNA and CDR2 as SNTAGT.

The sample in question was PBMCs, obtained at surgery. This clonotype was sampled from a male donor with early-stage non-small cell lung cancer. V is TRBV6-4 and J is TRBJ2-7, with 7 bases that match TRBD1. CDR3 amino acids: CASSDEGQISYEQYV. CDR3 DNA: TGTGCCAGCAGTGACGAGGGACAGATCTCCTACGAGCAGTACGTC.